The clone carrying this T cell receptor beta chain was recorded at least ten times. Its specificity is unknown. The entry originates in a study of identical twins. A single record per CDR3 protein comes from TCRdb applying MiXCR to the 5' RACE reads. The profile shows 310,000 or so distinct CDR3 sequences, 6.5% to 9.5% of them singletons. Notes on the study in general: Cord blood beta clonotypes present at high abundance carried fewer insertions; no such pattern appeared in memory repertoires.

CDR1 and CDR2 from the germline V gene are LGHDT and YNNKEL (reference sequence). There are 12 residues in the CDR3. V was pared by 1 base and J by 5 bases, with 6 bases between. These same records also appear under a second study, on yellow fever vaccine responses in identical twins.

The sequence derives from a woman aged 18-29 years in good health. The sequenced material came from memory (CD45RO+) T cells sorted from blood. The chain joins TRBV3-1 to TRBJ2-7; D unresolved. In DNA form, the CDR3 reads TGTGCCAGCAGCCAAGTGGCAGACGAGCAGTACTTC. As protein: CASSQVADEQYF.